This entry describes one T cell receptor beta chain. This clonotype came up many times. Its antigen specificity is not known. No qualities accompany the bases; no much larger clone lies one base away. The CDR3 holds 14 amino acids from the cysteine to the phenylalanine. Only the CDR3 DNA is retained, 42 bases long and in frame from the first base. CDR1 and CDR2, per the germline V gene (reference sequence), are LNHDA and SQIVND. V is clipped by 3 bases and J by 4 bases, and the sequence between their germline boundaries is 9 bases long. Library generation was performed with 5' RACE. The instrument was a NextSeq 500. In the TCR library protocol, unique molecular identifiers were attached to individual cDNA molecules to correct for PCR bias and sequencing error. Sequencing covered both TCR alpha and beta chains, and within each sample the abundances of alpha and beta sequences were tightly co-correlated. On the authors' methods: Decombinator V4 was used to annotate the V gene, J gene and CDR3 of the TCR sequences. TCRs were defined as expanded if a significant change between any two time points was detected under a Poisson model with p below 0.0001. TCR abundances were normalised to the total number of TCRs sequenced per sample and were expressed as counts per million. MAIT TCRs were defined by TRAV1-2 paired with TRAJ12, TRAJ20 or TRAJ33, and iNKT TCRs by TRAV10 paired with TRAJ18. VDJdb, accessed 1 November 2021, was searched for CMV, EBV and SARS-CoV-2 annotated TCRs, with TCRs annotated for multiple antigens excluded. TCRdb reran the public reads through fastp at Q25 and MiXCR, keeping productive beta chains. For every CDR3 protein sequence, its rows merge into one entry that carries the most common genes and DNA. TCRdb, rather than the study authors, made the V and J calls. Recorded for this sample are around 63,000 distinct CDR3 sequences; around 5.7% of them occurred a single time. The ten largest clones capture about 3.6% of the sample.

Set within a cohort of healthcare workers in London, UK, this nested case-control study involved weekly PCR testing of nasopharyngeal swabs along with blood sampling. Healthcare workers were recruited between 23 and 31 March 2020, during the week of the UK lockdown, and were followed weekly for up to about 15 weeks. The data were obtained in a study of early T cells in non-severe SARS-CoV-2 infection (dated by TCRdb to the early 2020s). Looking at the study overall: Because TCR sequencing relied on bulk RNA taken from unsorted whole blood, pairing of alpha and beta chains was not possible.

Paper-wide results and their limitations: VDJdb matching was skewed toward anti-spike CD8 responses, so virus-specific expansions were likely underestimated and private and CD4 specificities were missed.

The sample was whole blood, taken at baseline. The receptor's source is an adult who was a healthcare worker with PCR-confirmed SARS-CoV-2 infection or an uninfected control (not recorded which). The rearranged segments are TRBV19 and TRBJ2-2, with no reliable assignment of the D segment. The nucleotide sequence is given as TGTGCCAGTAGTATGGGCAGCCTCACCGGGGAGCTGTTTTTT. This gives the protein CASSMGSLTGELFF.